This TCR beta chain was identified during a study of regulatory T cells in long-lasting Graves disease. Time point reported: newly diagnosed GD, antithyroid drugs for less than 3 months. PBMC-extracted RNA yielded the TCR library. This clonotype was recorded many times. Antigen: not known. Study results and limitations: Among persistent patients, a larger number of public clonotypes were shared (roughly 2,900) than among newly diagnosed patients (roughly 910).

Germline CDR1 and CDR2: ENHRY and SYGVKD. Trimming took 10 bases from V and 5 from J; bases not matched to a gene: 8. CDR3 length equals 14 residues. Investigators prepared the TCR beta libraries by applying iRepertoire HTBI primers and Arm-PCR of CDR3 regions. TCRdb re-derived calls from the multiplex PCR reads in MiXCR, one entry per CDR3 protein. The repertoire holds about 310,000 distinct CDR3 sequences, with 18% as singletons. The starting material was peripheral blood mononuclear cells (PBMCs), obtained at new diagnosis, from a patient treated with antithyroid drugs. The receptor was isolated from a female donor with Graves disease. This chain joins TRBV10-3 and TRBJ2-7, with 13 bases identical to TRBD2. The CDR3 here is CATNRLAGGNEQYF. CDR3 sequence (DNA): TGTGCCACAAACCGACTAGCGGGAGGAAACGAGCAGTACTTC.